The clone carrying this TCR beta chain was seen only once. This entry is derived from a study of blood T cell repertoires in COVID-19. Across the whole study: Sites in the United States, Italy and Spain provided acute and convalescent COVID-19 samples. T cells, B-cell-depleted T cells, or PBMCs supplied cDNA or gDNA.

V gave up 0 bases and J gave up 4 bases, with 13 bases separating them. Germline CDR1 SGHRS, CDR2 YFSETQ. This CDR3 comprises 16 residues. In the original processing: Reference gene primer amplification gave nucleated cell count estimates. Repertoires were generated with immunoSEQ multiplex PCR, while TCRdb's copy carries only in-frame clones and drops some. V, J and clone size reflect that table, while D and trimming were determined from the DNA. The top ten hold approximately 9.8% of the sample, which has just over 250,000 clones, about 89% seen once. This clonotype originated in a man aged 35 to 55 who had recovered from COVID-19. Sequencing was carried out using peripheral blood. The rearrangement joins TRBV5-1 to TRBJ2-2, with TRBD2 as a possible D gene (6 bases). The CDR3 region has the DNA TGCGCCAGCAGCTTGGTGCCAGCCGGGGGCACCGGGGAGCTGTTTTTT. This encodes CASSLVPAGGTGELFF.